This TCR beta chain was captured in a study of blood T cell repertoires in COVID-19. Germline CDR1 reads PRHDT; CDR2 reads FYEKMQ (reference sequence). The trim removed 1 base at V and 6 bases at J, leaving 4 bases unmatched. The length of the CDR3 is 15 residues. The repertoire was sequenced with immunoSEQ multiplex PCR; TCRdb's copy has only in-frame clones and lacks some. The sample has 130,000 to 150,000 clones, around 81% seen once. The V and J genes are TRBV13 and TRBJ2-1; 9 bases agree with TRBD2. Material: peripheral blood. The sequence came from a woman aged 40 to 50 with active or convalescent COVID-19. The CDR3 reads CASSLEVLAGNEQFF. CDR3 nucleotides: TGTGCCAGCAGCTTAGAAGTACTAGCGGGCAATGAGCAGTTCTTC.